A single T cell receptor (beta chain) is shown here with its context. This clonotype was seen only a few times. The clone's antigen remains unknown. No clone much larger than this one lies a single base away; base qualities are absent. The data derive from a study of T cell repertoires in cytomegalovirus infection (dated by TCRdb to between 2018 and 2021). General notes on the study: Because public TCR beta signatures pointed to carriage of CMV infection together with the matching HLA type, the HLA type of each donor mattered for the analysis.

The CDR3 goes from the cysteine to the phenylalanine over 14 residues. Only CDR3 DNA remains: 42 bases, in frame from the first base. V drops 6 bases and J drops 4 bases, leaving 18 bases in between. CDR1 and CDR2 were assigned from the germline V gene as SQVTM and ANQGSEA. The full study reports these points: In the ex vivo response, HLA-C-restricted CMV-specific TCR beta clonotypes were dominant, and in two of eight donors the single most frequent clonotype came from this HLA-C-restricted group. Cumulative frequency of public TCR beta family members discriminated carriers of CMV infection plus the relevant HLA type in this cohort and an independent roughly 320-donor cohort.

Sequencing was carried out with an Illumina HiSeq 1500. In-frame beta chains were kept once TCRdb had trimmed the public reads at Q25 with fastp and called clones with MiXCR. All rows with the same CDR3 protein become a single entry with the most common DNA and genes. The sample data list 200,000 to 250,000 distinct CDR3 sequences, and approximately 24% of these were observed just once. The ten largest account for roughly 20% of the sample. The TCR was taken from a human donor in good health (CMV status not recorded). Some clones in this sample may be carry-over from other donors' samples. Rearrangement joined TRBV29-1 to TRBJ1-1, with the D gene not clear enough to name. What was sequenced was CD8+ T cells from PBMCs. The nucleotide sequence reads TGCAGCGTAGTTACAGCCGACCCGGGCACTGAAGCTTTCTTT. It translates to CSVVTADPGTEAFF.